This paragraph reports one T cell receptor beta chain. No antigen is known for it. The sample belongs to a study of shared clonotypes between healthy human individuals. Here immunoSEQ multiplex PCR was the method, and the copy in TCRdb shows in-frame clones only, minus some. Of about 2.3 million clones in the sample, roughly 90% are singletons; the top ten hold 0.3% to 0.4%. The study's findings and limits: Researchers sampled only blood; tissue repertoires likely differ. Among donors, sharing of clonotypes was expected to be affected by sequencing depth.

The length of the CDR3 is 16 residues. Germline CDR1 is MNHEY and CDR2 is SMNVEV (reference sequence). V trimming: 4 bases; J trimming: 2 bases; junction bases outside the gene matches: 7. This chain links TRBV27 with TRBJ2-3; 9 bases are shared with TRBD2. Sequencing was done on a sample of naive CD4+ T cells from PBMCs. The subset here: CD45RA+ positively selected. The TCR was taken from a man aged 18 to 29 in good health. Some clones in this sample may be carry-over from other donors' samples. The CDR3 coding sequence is TGTGCCAGCAGTTCGCTAGCGGGACAAATCACAGATACGCAGTATTTT. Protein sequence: CASSSLAGQITDTQYF.